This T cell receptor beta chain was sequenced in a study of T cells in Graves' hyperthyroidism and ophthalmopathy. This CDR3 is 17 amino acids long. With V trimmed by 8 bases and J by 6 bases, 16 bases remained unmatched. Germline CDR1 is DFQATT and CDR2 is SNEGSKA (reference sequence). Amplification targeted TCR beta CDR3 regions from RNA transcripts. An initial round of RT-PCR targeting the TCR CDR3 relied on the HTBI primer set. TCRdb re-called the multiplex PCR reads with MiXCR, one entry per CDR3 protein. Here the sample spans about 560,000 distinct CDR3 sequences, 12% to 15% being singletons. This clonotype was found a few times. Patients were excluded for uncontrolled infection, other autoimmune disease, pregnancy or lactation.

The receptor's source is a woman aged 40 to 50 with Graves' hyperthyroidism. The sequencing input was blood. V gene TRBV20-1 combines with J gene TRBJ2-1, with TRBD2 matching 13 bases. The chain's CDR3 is CSSSGLAGSVGGNEQFF. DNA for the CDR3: TGCAGTTCCTCGGGACTAGCGGGATCCGTGGGGGGCAATGAGCAGTTCTTC.